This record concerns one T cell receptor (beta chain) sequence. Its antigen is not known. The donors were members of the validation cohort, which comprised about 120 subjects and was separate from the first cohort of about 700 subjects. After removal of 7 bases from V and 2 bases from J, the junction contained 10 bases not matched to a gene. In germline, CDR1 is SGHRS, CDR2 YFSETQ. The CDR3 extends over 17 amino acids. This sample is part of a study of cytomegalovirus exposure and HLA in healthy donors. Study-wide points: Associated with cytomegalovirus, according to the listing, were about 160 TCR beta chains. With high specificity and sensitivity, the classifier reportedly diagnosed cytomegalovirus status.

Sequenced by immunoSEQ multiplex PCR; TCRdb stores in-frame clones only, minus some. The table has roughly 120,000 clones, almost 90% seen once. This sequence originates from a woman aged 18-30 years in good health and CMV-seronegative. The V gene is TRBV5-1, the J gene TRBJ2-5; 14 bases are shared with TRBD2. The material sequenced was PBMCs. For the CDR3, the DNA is TGCGCCAGCGGATCCCATTGGACTAGCGGGGGGCAAGAGACCCAGTACTTC. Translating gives CASGSHWTSGGQETQYF.